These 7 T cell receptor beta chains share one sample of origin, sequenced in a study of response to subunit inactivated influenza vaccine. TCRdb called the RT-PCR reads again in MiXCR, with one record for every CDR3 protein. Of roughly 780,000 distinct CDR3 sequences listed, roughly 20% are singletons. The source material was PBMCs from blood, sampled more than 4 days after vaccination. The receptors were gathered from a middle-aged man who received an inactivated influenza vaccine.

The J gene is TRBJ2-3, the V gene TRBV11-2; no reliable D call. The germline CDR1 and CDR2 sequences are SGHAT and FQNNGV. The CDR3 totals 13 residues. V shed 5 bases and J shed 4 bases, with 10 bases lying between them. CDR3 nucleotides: TGTGCCAGCAGCCCTCCGTTCCCAGATACGCAGTATTTT. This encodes CASSPPFPDTQYF.

The CDR3 nucleotides read TGTGCCAGCAGCTCACGGACAAATTACGAGCAGTACTTC. As protein: CASSSRTNYEQYF. This chain uses TRBV7-2 with TRBJ2-7, with D possibly being TRBD1 (5 bases). Trimming shortened V by 4 bases and J by 4 bases, and 11 bases separated the two germline ends. The germline V gene has CDR1 SGHTA and CDR2 FQGNSA. The CDR3 has 13 amino acids.

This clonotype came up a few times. The CDR3 here is CASSLWTSGLQASDTQYF. Here the CDR3 DNA reads TGTGCCAGCAGCTTGTGGACTAGCGGTCTCCAGGCGTCAGATACGCAGTATTTT. The chain combines TRBV5-6 with TRBJ2-3; 10 positions match TRBD2. V was clipped by 1 base and J by 4 bases; unmatched bases: 12. Germline values: CDR1 SGHDT, CDR2 YYEEEE. The CDR3 has 18 amino acids.

In nucleotides, the CDR3 is TGTGCCAGCAGTTTAGTAGGACAGGGTGGGGCAGGTCAGCCCCAGCATTTT. Translation gives CASSLVGQGGAGQPQHF. The genes are TRBV12-3 or TRBV12-4 and TRBJ1-5, with 8 bases fitting TRBD1. The V segment lost 1 base and the J segment 6 bases; nucleotides outside the gene matches: 11. The CDR3 loop spans 17 amino acids.

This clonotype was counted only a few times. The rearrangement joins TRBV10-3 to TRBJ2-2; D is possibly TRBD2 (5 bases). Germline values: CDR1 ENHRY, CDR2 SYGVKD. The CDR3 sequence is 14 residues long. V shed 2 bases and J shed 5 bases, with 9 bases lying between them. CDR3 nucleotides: TGTGCCATCAGTGAGGACGGGGTTACCGGGGAGCTGTTTTTT. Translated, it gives CAISEDGVTGELFF.

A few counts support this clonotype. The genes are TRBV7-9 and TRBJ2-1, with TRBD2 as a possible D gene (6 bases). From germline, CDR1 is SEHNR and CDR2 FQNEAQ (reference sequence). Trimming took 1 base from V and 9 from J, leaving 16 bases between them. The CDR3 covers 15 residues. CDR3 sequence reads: CASSLGTRTEGEQFF. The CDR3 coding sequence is TGTGCCAGCAGCTTAGGAACTAGAACGGAGGGTGAGCAGTTCTTC.

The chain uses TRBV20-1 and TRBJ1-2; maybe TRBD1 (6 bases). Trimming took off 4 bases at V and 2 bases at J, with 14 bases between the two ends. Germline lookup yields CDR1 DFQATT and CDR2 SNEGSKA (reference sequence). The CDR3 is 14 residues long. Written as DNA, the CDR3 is TGCAGTGCTACCACTTTCCAGGGGAACTATGGCTACACCTTC. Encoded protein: CSATTFQGNYGYTF.